This TCR beta chain comes out of a study of spatial heterogeneity in lung cancer (dated by TCRdb to between 2018 and 2021). Looking at the study overall: Beta-chain transcripts were consistently detected in greater numbers than alpha-chain transcripts, which likely reflected higher beta-chain transcript abundance. In non-small cell lung cancer, the study made a quantitative comparison of TCR alpha and beta repertoires among multiple tumor regions, matched nontumor lung and blood. In the raw uncorrected reads, each unique combination of TCR and UMI appeared more than ten times on average. In tumor regions, TCR transcript counts showed a strong correlation with a T cell transcriptional module score derived from matched bulk RNA-seq. At surgery, 220 tumor regions, around 65 matched nontumor lung samples and 56 PBMC samples were TCR-sequenced for both alpha and beta chains. Nonsynonymous mutation counts, determined by whole-exome sequencing of tumor tissue, were related to features of the TCR repertoire.

What this sample's time point label stands for: sample taken at primary tumor resection. Samples were obtained from fewer than 80 patients with early-stage, untreated non-small cell lung cancer from the lung TRACERx cohort. For TCR sequencing, whole RNA was extracted from tumor and nontumor lung tissue, or from cryopreserved PBMC samples, and no cell sorting was done. Only patients for whom sufficient RNA was available from at least two tumor regions were selected for TCR sequencing. A lung pathologist reviewed the tumor and adjacent nontumor lung specimens before the specimens were selected. CDR1 and CDR2 are drawn from the germline V gene (reference sequence): LGHDT, YNNKEL. Its CDR3 holds 16 amino acids, cysteine through phenylalanine. Only CDR3 DNA is held: 48 bases, read in frame from base 1. V and J lose 1 base and 2 bases, and a span of 15 bases separates them. This clonotype has at least ten counts. Its recognized antigen is unknown. No clone much larger than this one lies a single base away; base qualities are absent.

Results the study describes overall, beyond this receptor: The number of expanded intratumoral alpha and beta TCRs correlated with the tumor nonsynonymous mutation count. TCR-seq coverage of tumor T cells was estimated at only around 6.7% for alpha chains and 12% to 15% for beta chains. Counts of ubiquitous and regional expanded TCRs were found to correlate with counts of ubiquitous and regional nonsynonymous mutations, respectively. Additional single-cell paired TCR alpha and beta sequencing was considered necessary to confirm, at a functional level, the hypothesis that regional TCRs recognize regional mutations.

Library creation used 5' RACE. The listed sequencing device is NextSeq 500. To allow correction of PCR and sequencing errors, the TCR library protocol tagged every TCR cDNA molecule with a unique molecular identifier. The authors processed their data as follows. TCR identification, UMI-based error correction and CDR3 extraction were performed with Decombinator tools. TCRs above a frequency of 2 per 1,000, corresponding to the top 1% of the tumor frequency distribution, were defined as expanded. Expanded tumor TCRs statistically deemed absent (corrected P<0.05) from at least one tumor region were classed as regional, and all other expanded tumor TCRs were classed as ubiquitous. Renyi diversity was computed with the R vegan package after each repertoire had been subsampled 100 times to 5,000 TCRs. CDR3 similarity networks were constructed using string-kernel similarity of amino acid triplets, with links drawn between CDR3s whose pairwise similarity was above 0.82. TCRdb reprocessing: public reads trimmed at Q25 with fastp, clones called with MiXCR, in-frame beta chains kept. Every CDR3 protein is listed once, alongside the most common genes and DNA of its rows. V and J calls and clone size were set by TCRdb, not the authors. The sample records 7,000 to 10,000 distinct CDR3 sequences, about 2.9% of which are singletons. 12% to 15% of the sample is taken by the ten largest.

The TCR comes from a male donor with early-stage non-small cell lung cancer. The chain employs TRBV3-1 and TRBJ2-7, with the D call perhaps TRBD1 or TRBD2, each one matching 5 bases. This specimen was lung tumor tissue, taken at surgery. The CDR3 corresponds to CASSQVTGPGTYEQYF. The bases read TGTGCCAGCAGCCAAGTAACGGGGCCTGGGACCTACGAGCAGTACTTC.